Here is one T cell receptor (beta chain) with its context. Its antigen is not yet known. Base qualities are not recorded, but no much larger clone differs from it by a single base. This record comes from a study of cytomegalovirus exposure and HLA in healthy donors (dated by TCRdb to about 2017). Describing the broader study: An earlier analysis of some 500 of the donors reported 250 to 300 Gb of sequence data and some 120 million unique TCR beta sequences from some 180 million T cells. A separate validation cohort of roughly 130 different subjects was used in addition to the 666-subject first cohort. To study patterns of TCR occurrence, a later analysis re-analyzed previously published TCR beta repertoires from several hundred donors and added high-resolution HLA genotyping. An early release covering about 600 HLA-typed donors comprised approximately 290 gigabases of sequencing data and around 80 million unique TCR sequences. The study used immunosequencing to profile the T cell repertoires of several hundred subjects and linked those repertoires to cytomegalovirus serostatus. The study aimed to test whether signatures of past pathogen exposure could be identified by cataloging public T cell receptors. Of the roughly 400 genotyped donors, less than 90% were placed in the genetic ancestry cluster associated with self-reported Caucasian donors. An earlier analysis of 500 to 750 of the donors applied high-throughput TCR beta sequencing to assess whether each TCR beta V gene segment acted as functional or pseudogenic. Typing coverage varied by locus: roughly 620-630 donors for A, B, C, DRB1 and DQB1; approximately 560 for DQA1; 600 to 610 for DPA1; 450 to 480 for DPB1. Among 398 genotyped donors of the cohort, an average of about 240,000 unique TCR beta nucleotide sequences were sequenced per donor, around 20% of them non-productive. Both class I and class II loci were covered by HLA typing, at four-digit resolution. Every repertoire in the discovery cohort had been generated on one and the same sequencing platform. High-throughput TCR immunosequencing, statistical association of individual TCRs with disease status, and machine learning were combined to predict cytomegalovirus infection status. A later genetic analysis used genome-wide SNP genotypes for about 60% of the roughly 670 donors, treating that subset as a discovery cohort. Rather than using new phenotypic data, the later analysis identified candidate immune exposures from TCR beta sequences and from how often those sequences occurred across donors. A few DR-DQ haplotypes were treated as single units for association and clustering because of strong linkage in the cohort. Alongside the repertoire data, information on donor age, sex, ethnicity and CMV serostatus was compiled. The paper as a whole reports these results and caveats: A later genetic analysis reported fewer N-insertions in productive TCRs among donors in an Asian-associated ancestry cluster than the roughly 650-donor mean. A total of 164 TCR beta chains were listed by the study as associated with cytomegalovirus. A later analysis found that most CMV-associated TCR beta chains appeared HLA-restricted, with HLA associations seemingly driven largely by CMV exposure. CMV serostatus was the only immune exposure information available for the cohort. The cohort was sequenced for TCR beta chains only, and without alpha or paired-chain data the features that could be detected were limited. Because HLA typing was unavailable for some donors at each locus, only the typed subset was used in association tests. Assigning TCR associations to individual alleles was difficult when HLA alleles, especially DR and DQ, strongly co-occurred. A cluster of highly shared sequence variants was judged likely to represent a technical artifact of the sequencing pipeline. Some IMGT-functional V segments, including TRBV6-2 and TRBV6-3, could not be distinguished by the 87-base-pair reads and were therefore excluded. A further reported finding was that TCR beta sequences accurately predicted the HLA-A and HLA-B alleles for most subjects in the first cohort. In an earlier analysis of around 500 of the donors, most TCR beta V segments appeared in productive rearrangements about 90% or about 30% of the time, broadly matching IMGT annotations. Sequencing depth was assumed to be roughly uniform across donors in the presence/absence analyses, though that assumption may not hold. In vitro tests confirmed that a few of the cytomegalovirus-associated TCR beta chains recognize cytomegalovirus antigens. V-gene and J-gene trimming of TCR beta chains was associated with a missense DCLRE1C variant in a later genetic analysis, and the association was replicated in an independent cohort. Correlated functional status among segregating V segments might be attributable to linkage disequilibrium, but an unknown experimental factor could not be ruled out. According to a later analysis, TCR association rates differed among HLA loci, with DRB1 alleles showing the most associated TCRs and HLA-C alleles showing the fewest. It was suggested by the authors that the approach could potentially be generalized to other disease states and immunological phenotypes. A later analysis associated 15,000 or so TCR beta sequences with specific HLA alleles at a false discovery rate of 0.05. In a later analysis, HLA-associated TCR beta chains showed more clonal expansion and lower generation probabilities than non-associated chains that were equally common. In a later analysis, several top co-occurrence clusters were reported to appear linked to parvovirus B19, influenza, CMV and Epstein-Barr virus. Most TCR sequences were observed very rarely across donors, whereas some public TCRs were present in many individuals. Cytomegalovirus status was reported to be diagnosed by the classifier with high specificity and sensitivity in both the original and validation cohorts. Because counts were too low, 15 to 20 rarely observed V segments, including chromosome 9 orphons, were left out of the earlier analysis of a few hundred of the donors.

Relative to germline, V is missing 6 bases and J is missing 2 bases, with 7 bases of the junction outside any gene match. The CDR3 starts with the cysteine, ends with the phenylalanine, and has 14 residues. CDR3 DNA is the only sequence kept; it has 42 bases, read in frame from the first base. CDR1 and CDR2 (MNHEY, SVGAGI) derive from the germline V gene. The cohort was made up of 500 to 850 healthy bone marrow donors. At the time of sampling, every cohort member was nominally healthy, though immune exposures that went unrecorded were likely present. The donor tested CMV seronegative and was one of the 352 seronegative cohort members. A peripheral blood sample was provided by each donor, and peripheral blood mononuclear cells were used for TCR beta sequencing. The Qiagen DNeasy Blood Extraction Kit was used to extract genomic DNA from the blood cell samples. Library creation used the immunoSEQ multiplex PCR assay. For the multiplex PCR, a mixture combining 60 forward primers for TCR Vbeta segments and 13 reverse primers for TCR Jbeta segments was used. The CDR3 region of rearranged TCR beta genes was amplified from genomic DNA by a multiplex PCR assay. Amplified TCR beta libraries were sequenced as 87-base-pair reads on the Illumina HiSeq System. On the study's bioinformatics: A later analysis counted some 80 million unique TCR beta chains across the 550 to 750 repertoires, and around 9.9 million of these chains were shared by at least two donors. To remove PCR and sequencing errors, raw reads were error-corrected and collapsed into unique sequences using a nearest-neighbor algorithm that merged closely related sequences. CDR3 sequences were aligned to IMGT reference sequences to assign V, D and J gene segments. For a sequence to be retained, a match of at least six nucleotides was required to both a V gene segment and a J gene segment. A rearrangement was called productive if the CDR3 had no stop codons and remained in frame with V and J, and every other rearrangement was called non-productive. CDR3 was defined by IMGT convention, running from the second conserved V-encoded cysteine to the conserved J-encoded phenylalanine. The earlier analysis of some 550 of the donors excluded any sequence lacking an unambiguous match to a single V gene segment. An earlier analysis of about 590 of the donors classified V segments as functional when productive rearrangements were above 56.7% and as segregating when the standard deviation between donors was above 5%. To diagnose cytomegalovirus status from the catalog of TCR beta chain sequences, a statistical classification framework was built. In a later analysis, TCR nucleotide sequences were compared against IMGT/GENE-DB human TR gene sequences so that V and J genes could be assigned. The TCRdist pipeline was used in a later analysis to assign CDR3 sequences and most-parsimonious VDJ recombination scenarios. In a later analysis, every TCR beta chain was defined by the combination of its CDR3 amino acid sequence and its V-gene family, and reads without a unique V-gene family were dropped. A later analysis removed over 500 highly shared, low-generation-probability nucleotide sequences to deal with suspected cross-contamination and a sequencing artifact. For each public chain, a later analysis derived a clonal expansion index from normalized ranks of inferred template counts within each repertoire. Generation probabilities in a later analysis came from a VDJ recombination model fitted to out-of-frame rearrangements, and those results were checked against IGoR. A later analysis scored TCR-TCR, TCR-HLA and TCR-CMV co-occurrence with hypergeometric tests, applying a repertoire-size bias correction to TCR pairs. To estimate false discovery rates, a later analysis permuted the HLA or CMV assignments 20 times. A later analysis grouped co-occurring TCRs with DBSCAN, adding TCRdist sequence similarity when clustering within HLA-allele-positive subsets. Co-occurrence clustering excluded repertoires with fewer than 30,000 or more than 120,000 public chains, plus five with anomalous nucleotide sharing. This is the immuneACCESS table as TCRdb keeps it, with only in-frame sequences that have V and J called. A part of the clones is gone; compared with another copy, unresolved V genes explain less than half, and the rest is unexplained. V, J and clone size reflect that table, while D and trimming were determined from the DNA. Within this sample are approximately 160,000 clones, with over 60% of them counted one time only. Roughly 0.7% of the sample lies in the top ten.

Material: PBMCs. The chain is assembled from TRBV6-5 and TRBJ2-7, with 7 central nucleotides matching TRBD1. The TCR comes from a male donor in good health and CMV-seronegative. For the CDR3, the sequence is CASRILTGTYEQYF. The sequence in DNA is TGTGCCAGCAGAATCCTGACAGGGACCTACGAGCAGTACTTC.